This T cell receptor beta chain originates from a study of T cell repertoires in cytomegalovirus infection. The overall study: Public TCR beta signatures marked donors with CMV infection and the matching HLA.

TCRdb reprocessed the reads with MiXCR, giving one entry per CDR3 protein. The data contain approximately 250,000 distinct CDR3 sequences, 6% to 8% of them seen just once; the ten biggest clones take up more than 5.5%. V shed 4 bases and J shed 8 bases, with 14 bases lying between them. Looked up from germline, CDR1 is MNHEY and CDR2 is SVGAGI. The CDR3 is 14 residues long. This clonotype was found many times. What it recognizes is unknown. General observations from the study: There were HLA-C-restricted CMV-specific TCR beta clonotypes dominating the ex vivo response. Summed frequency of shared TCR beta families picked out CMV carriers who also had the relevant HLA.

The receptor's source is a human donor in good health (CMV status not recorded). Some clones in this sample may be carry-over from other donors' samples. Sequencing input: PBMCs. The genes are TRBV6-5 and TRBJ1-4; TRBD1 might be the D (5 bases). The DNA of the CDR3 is TGTGCCAGCAGTTTGAGGCCGGGGGGGGAAAAACTGTTTTTT. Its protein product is CASSLRPGGEKLFF.